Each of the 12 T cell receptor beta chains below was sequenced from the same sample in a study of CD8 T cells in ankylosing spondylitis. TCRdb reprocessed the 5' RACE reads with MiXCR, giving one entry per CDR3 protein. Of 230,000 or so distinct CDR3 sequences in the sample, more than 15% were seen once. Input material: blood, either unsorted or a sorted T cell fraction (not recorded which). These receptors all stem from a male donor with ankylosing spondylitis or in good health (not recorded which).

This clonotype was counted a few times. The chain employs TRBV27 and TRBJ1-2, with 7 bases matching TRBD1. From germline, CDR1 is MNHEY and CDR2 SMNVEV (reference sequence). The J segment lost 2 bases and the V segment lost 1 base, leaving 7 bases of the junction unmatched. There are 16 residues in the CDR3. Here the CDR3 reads CASSLFGADRNYGYTF. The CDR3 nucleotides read TGTGCCAGCAGTTTATTCGGGGCGGACAGGAACTATGGCTACACCTTC.

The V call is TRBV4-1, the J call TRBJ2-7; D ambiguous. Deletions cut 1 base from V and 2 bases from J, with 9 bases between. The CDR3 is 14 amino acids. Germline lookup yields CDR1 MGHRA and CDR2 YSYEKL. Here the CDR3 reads CASSQVVAPYEQYF. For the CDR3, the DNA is TGCGCCAGCAGCCAAGTCGTCGCCCCCTACGAGCAGTACTTC.

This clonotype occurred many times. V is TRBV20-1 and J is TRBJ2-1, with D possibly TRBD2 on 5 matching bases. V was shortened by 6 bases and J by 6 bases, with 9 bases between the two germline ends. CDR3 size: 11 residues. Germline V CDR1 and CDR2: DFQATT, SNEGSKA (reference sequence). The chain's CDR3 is CSAGEGNEQFF. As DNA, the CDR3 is TGCAGTGCCGGAGAGGGCAATGAGCAGTTCTTC.

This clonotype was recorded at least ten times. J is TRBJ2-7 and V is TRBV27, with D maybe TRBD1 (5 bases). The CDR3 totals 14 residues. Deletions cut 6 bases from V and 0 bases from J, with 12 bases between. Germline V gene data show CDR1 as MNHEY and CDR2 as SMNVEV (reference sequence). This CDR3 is CASRPQGNSYEQYF. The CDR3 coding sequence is TGTGCCAGCAGACCCCAGGGCAACTCCTACGAGCAGTACTTC.

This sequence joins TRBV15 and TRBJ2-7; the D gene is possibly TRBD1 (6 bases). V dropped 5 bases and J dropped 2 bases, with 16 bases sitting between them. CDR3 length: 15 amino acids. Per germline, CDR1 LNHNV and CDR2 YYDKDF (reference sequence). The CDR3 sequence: CATSPSPGAAYEQYF. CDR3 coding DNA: TGTGCCACCAGCCCGAGCCCAGGGGCTGCCTACGAGCAGTACTTC.

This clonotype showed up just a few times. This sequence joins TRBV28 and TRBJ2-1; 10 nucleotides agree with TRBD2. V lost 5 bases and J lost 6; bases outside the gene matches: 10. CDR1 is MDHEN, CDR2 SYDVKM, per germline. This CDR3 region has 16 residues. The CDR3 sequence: CASSTPLAGSFNEQFF. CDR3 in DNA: TGTGCCAGCAGTACCCCACTAGCGGGATCGTTCAATGAGCAGTTCTTC.

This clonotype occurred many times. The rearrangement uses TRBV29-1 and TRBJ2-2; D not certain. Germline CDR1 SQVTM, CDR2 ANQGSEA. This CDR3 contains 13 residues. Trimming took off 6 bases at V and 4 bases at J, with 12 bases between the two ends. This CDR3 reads CSVRVTGTGELFF. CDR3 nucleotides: TGCAGCGTCCGAGTAACCGGCACCGGGGAGCTGTTTTTT.

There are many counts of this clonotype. The chain's CDR3 is CASSQESSSGSTDTQYF. The DNA of the CDR3 is TGTGCCAGCAGCCAAGAGAGTAGTAGCGGGAGCACAGATACGCAGTATTTT. The chain is built from TRBV4-2 and TRBJ2-3, with TRBD2 matching over 7 bases. Germline loops: CDR1 LGHNA, CDR2 YNFKEQ. The CDR3 loop spans 17 amino acids. The ends lost 0 bases at V and 0 bases at J; junction bases unmatched: 6.

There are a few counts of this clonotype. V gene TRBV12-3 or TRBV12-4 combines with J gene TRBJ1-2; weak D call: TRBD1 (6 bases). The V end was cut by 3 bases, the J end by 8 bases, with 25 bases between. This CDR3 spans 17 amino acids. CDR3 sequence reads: CASSFIPPQQGKFGYTF. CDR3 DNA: TGTGCCAGCAGTTTTATCCCCCCGCAACAGGGAAAATTCGGCTACACCTTC.

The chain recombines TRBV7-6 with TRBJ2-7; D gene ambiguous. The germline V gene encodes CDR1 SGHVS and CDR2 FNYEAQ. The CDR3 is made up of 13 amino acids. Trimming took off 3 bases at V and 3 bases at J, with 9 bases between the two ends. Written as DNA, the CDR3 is TGTGCCAGCAGCTTCTCGGACGTCTACGAGCAGTACTTC. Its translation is CASSFSDVYEQYF.

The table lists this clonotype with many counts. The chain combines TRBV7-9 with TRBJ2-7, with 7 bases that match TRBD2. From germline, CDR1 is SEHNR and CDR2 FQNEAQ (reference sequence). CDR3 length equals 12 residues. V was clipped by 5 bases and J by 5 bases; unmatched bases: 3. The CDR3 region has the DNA TGTGCCAGCAGCCCCCGGGGGGACGAGCAGTACTTC. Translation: CASSPRGDEQYF.

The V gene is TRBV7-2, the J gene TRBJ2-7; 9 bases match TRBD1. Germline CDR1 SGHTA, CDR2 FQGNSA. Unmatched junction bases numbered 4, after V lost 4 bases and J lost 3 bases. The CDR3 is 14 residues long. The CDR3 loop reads CASSSWTGDYEQYF. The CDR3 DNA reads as TGTGCCAGCAGCTCCTGGACAGGGGACTACGAGCAGTACTTC.